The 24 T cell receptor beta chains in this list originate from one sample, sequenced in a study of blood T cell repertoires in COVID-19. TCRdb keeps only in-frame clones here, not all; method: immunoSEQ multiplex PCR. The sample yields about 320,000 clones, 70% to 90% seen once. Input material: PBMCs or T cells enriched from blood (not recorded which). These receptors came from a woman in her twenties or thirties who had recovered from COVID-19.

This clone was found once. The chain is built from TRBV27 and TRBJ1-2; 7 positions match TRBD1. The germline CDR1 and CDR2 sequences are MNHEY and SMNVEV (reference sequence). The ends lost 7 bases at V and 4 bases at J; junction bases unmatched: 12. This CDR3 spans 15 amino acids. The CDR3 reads CASMLSFGTAYGYTF. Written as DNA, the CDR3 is TGTGCCAGCATGCTTAGCTTTGGGACAGCCTATGGCTACACCTTC.

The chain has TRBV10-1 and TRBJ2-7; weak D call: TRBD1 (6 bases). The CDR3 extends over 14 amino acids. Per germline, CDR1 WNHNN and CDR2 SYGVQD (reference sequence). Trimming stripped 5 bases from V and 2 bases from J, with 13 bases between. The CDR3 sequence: CASSTRTAPYEQYF. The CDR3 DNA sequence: TGCGCCAGCAGTACCCGGACAGCTCCCTACGAGCAGTACTTC.

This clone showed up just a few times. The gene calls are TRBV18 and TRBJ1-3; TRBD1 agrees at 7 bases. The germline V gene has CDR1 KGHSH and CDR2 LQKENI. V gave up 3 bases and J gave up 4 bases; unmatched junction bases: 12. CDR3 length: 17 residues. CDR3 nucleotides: TGTGCCAGCTCACCCACCCGGACAGGCTCAACGGGAAACACCATATATTTT. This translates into CASSPTRTGSTGNTIYF.

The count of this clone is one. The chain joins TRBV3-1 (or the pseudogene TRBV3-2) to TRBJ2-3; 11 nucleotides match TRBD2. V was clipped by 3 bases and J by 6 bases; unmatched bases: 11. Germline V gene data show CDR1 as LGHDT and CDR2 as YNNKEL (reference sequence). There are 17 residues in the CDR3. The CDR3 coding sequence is TGTGCCAGCAGCCAGGCCTCGACGGGACTAGCGGCGGATACGCAGTATTTT. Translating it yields CASSQASTGLAADTQYF.

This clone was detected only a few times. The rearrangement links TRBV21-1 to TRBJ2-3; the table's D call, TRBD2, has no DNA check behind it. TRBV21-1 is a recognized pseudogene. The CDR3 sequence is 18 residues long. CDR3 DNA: TGTGCCAGCAGCATCTTCCGGTGGACTCCTCGGGGCACAGATACGCAGTATTTT. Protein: CASSIFRWTPRGTDTQYF.

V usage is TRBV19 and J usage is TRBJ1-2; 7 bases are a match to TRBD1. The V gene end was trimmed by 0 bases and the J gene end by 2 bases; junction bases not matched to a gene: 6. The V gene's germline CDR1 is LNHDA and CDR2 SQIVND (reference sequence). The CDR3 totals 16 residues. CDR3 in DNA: TGTGCCAGTAGTATAGAGGGACAGAGGACCAACTATGGCTACACCTTC. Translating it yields CASSIEGQRTNYGYTF.

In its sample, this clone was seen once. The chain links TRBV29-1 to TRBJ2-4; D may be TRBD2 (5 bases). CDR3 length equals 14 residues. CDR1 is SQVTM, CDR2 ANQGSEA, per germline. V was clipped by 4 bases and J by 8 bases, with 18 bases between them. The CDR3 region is CSVASEGSRDIQYF. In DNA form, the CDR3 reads TGCAGCGTTGCGAGTGAAGGGAGCCGGGACATTCAGTACTTC.

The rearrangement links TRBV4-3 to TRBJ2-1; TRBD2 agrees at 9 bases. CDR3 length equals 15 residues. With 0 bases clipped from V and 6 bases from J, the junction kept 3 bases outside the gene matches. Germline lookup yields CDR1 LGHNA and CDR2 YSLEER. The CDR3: CASSQDPSGANEQFF. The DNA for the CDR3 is TGCGCCAGCAGCCAAGATCCTAGCGGGGCCAATGAGCAGTTCTTC.

The CDR3 loop is CASSLVGTQQGNQPQHF. CDR3 coding DNA: TGTGCCAGCAGCTTAGTTGGGACTCAACAGGGCAATCAGCCCCAGCATTTT. The chain is built from TRBV7-2 and TRBJ1-5; D might be TRBD1 (5 bases). The CDR3 contains 17 residues. Trimming took off 1 base at V and 2 bases at J, with 15 bases between the two ends. Germline V CDR1 and CDR2: SGHTA, FQGNSA.

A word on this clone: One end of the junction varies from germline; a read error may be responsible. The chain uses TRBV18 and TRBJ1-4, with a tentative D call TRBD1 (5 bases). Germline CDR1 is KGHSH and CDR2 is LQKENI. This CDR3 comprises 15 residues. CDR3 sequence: CASSPLPGRNENLFF. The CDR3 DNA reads TGTGCCAGCTCACCACTTCCAGGGAGGAATGAAAACCTGTTTTTT. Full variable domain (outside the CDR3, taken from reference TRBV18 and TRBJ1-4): NAGVMQNPRHLVRRRGQEARLRCSPMKGHSHVYWYRQLPEEGLKFMVYLQKENIIDESGMPKERFSAEFPKEGPSILRIQQVVRGDSAAYFCASSPLPGRNENLFFGSGTQLSVL.

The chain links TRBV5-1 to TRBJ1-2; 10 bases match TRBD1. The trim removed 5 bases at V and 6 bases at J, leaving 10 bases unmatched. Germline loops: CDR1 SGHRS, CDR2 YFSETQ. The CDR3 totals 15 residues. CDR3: CASRMDRGAGDGYTF. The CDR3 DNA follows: TGCGCCAGCAGAATGGACAGGGGGGCTGGAGATGGCTACACCTTC.

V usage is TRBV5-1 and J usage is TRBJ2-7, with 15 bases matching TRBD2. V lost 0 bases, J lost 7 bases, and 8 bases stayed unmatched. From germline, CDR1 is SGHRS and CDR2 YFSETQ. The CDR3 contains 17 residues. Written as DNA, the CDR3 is TGCGCCAGCAGCTTGGGGACTAGCGGGGGGGCCTTCGGTGAGCAGTACTTC. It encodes CASSLGTSGGAFGEQYF.

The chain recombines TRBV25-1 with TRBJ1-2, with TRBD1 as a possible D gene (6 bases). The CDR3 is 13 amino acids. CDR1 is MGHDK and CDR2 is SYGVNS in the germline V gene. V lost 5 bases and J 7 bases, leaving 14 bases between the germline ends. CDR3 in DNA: TGTGCCAGCAGTTCCGGGGGGCAGGTTGGCTACACCTTC. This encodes CASSSGGQVGYTF.

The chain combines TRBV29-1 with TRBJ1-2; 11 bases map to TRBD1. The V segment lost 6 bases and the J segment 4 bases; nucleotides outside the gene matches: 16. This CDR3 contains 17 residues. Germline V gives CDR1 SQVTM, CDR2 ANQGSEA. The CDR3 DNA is TGCAGCGTGTCCCGCGGGGACAGGGGGAGTCTTGGCTATGGCTACACCTTC. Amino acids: CSVSRGDRGSLGYGYTF.

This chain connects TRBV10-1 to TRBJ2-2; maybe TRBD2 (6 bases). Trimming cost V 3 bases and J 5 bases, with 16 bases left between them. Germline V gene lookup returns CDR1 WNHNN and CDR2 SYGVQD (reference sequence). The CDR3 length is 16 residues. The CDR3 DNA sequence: TGCGCCAGCAGTGAATGGAGGGCAGGGAAAACCGGGGAGCTGTTTTTT. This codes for CASSEWRAGKTGELFF.

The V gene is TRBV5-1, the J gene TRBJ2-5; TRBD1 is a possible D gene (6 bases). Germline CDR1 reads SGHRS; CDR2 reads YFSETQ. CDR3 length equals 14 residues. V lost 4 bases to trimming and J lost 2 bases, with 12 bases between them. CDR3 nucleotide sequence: TGCGCCAGCAGCCTCAGGACAGATCAAGAGACCCAGTACTTC. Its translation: CASSLRTDQETQYF.

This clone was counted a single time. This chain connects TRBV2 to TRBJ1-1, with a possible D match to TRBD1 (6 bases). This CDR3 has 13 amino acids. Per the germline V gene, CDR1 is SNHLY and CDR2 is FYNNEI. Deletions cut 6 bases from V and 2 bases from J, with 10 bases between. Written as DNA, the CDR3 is TGTGCCAGCAGGGGGGACACAAACACTGAAGCTTTCTTT. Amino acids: CASRGDTNTEAFF.

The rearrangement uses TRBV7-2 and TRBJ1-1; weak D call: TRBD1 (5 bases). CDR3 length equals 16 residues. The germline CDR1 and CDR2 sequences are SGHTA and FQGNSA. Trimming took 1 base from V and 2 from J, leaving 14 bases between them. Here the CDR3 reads CASSLGLERGNTEAFF. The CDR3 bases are TGTGCCAGCAGCTTAGGATTGGAAAGGGGAAACACTGAAGCTTTCTTT.

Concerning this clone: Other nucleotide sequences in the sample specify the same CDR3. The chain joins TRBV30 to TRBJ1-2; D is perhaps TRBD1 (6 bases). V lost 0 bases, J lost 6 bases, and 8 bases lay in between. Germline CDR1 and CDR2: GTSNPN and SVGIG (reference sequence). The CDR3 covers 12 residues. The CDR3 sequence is CAWSVSGDGYTF. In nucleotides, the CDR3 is TGTGCCTGGAGTGTATCAGGGGATGGCTACACCTTC.

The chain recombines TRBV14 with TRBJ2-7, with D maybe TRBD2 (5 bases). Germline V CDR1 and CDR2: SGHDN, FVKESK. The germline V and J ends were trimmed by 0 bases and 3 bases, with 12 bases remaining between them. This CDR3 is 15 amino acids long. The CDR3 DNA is TGTGCCAGCAGCCAAGAACCAAGGCGGGTCTACGAGCAGTACTTC. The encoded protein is CASSQEPRRVYEQYF.

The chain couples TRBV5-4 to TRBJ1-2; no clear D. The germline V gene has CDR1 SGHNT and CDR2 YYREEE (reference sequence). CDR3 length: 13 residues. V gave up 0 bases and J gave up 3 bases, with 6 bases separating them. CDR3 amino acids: CASSLADYYGYTF. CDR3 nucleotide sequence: TGTGCCAGCAGCTTGGCAGACTACTATGGCTACACCTTC. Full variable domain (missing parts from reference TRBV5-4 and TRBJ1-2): ETGVTQSPTHLIKTRGQQVTLRCSSQSGHNTVSWYQQALGQGPQFIFQYYREEENGRGNFPPRFSGLQFPNYSSELNVNALELDDSALYLCASSLADYYGYTFGSGTRLTVV.

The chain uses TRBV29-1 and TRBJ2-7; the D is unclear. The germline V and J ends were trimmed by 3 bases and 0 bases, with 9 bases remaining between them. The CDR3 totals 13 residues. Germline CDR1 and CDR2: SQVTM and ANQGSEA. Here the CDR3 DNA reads TGCAGCGTTGATTCTGAGAACTCCTACGAGCAGTACTTC. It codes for CSVDSENSYEQYF.

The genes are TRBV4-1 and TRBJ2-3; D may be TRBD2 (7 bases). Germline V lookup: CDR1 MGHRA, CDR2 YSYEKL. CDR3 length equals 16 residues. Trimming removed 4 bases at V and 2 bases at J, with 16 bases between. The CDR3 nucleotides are TGCGCCAGCAGCCTCCGGGTCGGGGGGCACACAGATACGCAGTATTTT. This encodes CASSLRVGGHTDTQYF.

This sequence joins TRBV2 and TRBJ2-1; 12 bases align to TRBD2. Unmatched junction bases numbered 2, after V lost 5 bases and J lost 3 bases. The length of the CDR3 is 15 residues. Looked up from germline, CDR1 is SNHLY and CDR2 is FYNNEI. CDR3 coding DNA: TGTGCCAGCAGTAGACTAGCGGGAGTCTACAATGAGCAGTTCTTC. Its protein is CASSRLAGVYNEQFF.